The 30 T cell receptor beta chains below all came from one sample that was sequenced in a study of Ad26.COV2.S vaccination and SARS-CoV-2 variants. Produced via immunoSEQ multiplex PCR; TCRdb's table is partial and in-frame only. The sample carries about 380,000 clones, 83% recorded once. The treatment denotes: 15 to 20 received Ad26.COV2.S at low or high dose, single or two shots; about 5 received placebo; per-sample allocation not given. Sampling happened 63 days after the first vaccine or placebo injection. This sample comprised peripheral blood, obtained in a trial of Ad26.COV2.S vaccine versus placebo. Receptor source: a person between 18 and 59 years old who received the Ad26.COV2.S COVID-19 vaccine or a placebo.

The rearrangement uses TRBV5-1 and TRBJ1-1; TRBD1 is a possible D gene (5 bases). CDR1 SGHRS and CDR2 YFSETQ come from the germline V gene. V dropped 4 bases and J dropped 5 bases, with 24 bases sitting between them. This CDR3 spans 17 amino acids. The DNA of the CDR3 is TGCGCCAGCAGCCCGAATTCCGGTGGGACGGTAGTTACTGAAGCTTTCTTT. Its protein product is CASSPNSGGTVVTEAFF.

Points on this clone: The same CDR3 arises from other DNA sequences in this sample as well. V usage is TRBV4-3 and J usage is TRBJ1-6, with D unclear. This CDR3 contains 15 residues. V was pared by 1 base and J by 0 bases, with 4 bases between. The germline CDR1 and CDR2 sequences are LGHNA and YSLEER. In DNA, the CDR3 is TGCGCCAGCAGCCAAGGTAGCTCCTATAATTCACCCCTCCACTTT. It yields the protein CASSQGSSYNSPLHF.

This chain connects TRBV3-1 (or the pseudogene TRBV3-2) to TRBJ1-5; a weak D match, TRBD1 (5 bases). Germline-derived CDR1 and CDR2 are LGHDT and YNNKEL (reference sequence). This CDR3 spans 14 amino acids. The V end lost 2 bases, the J end lost 7 bases, and 12 bases lay between the germline ends. The CDR3: CASSQLGGEQPQHF. CDR3 coding DNA: TGTGCCAGCAGCCAATTAGGAGGGGAACAGCCCCAGCATTTT.

V usage is TRBV30 and J usage is TRBJ1-3; 7 nucleotides agree with TRBD1. Germline-derived CDR1 and CDR2 are GTSNPN and SVGIG (reference sequence). This CDR3 has 16 residues. Trimming removed 2 bases from V and 0 bases from J; junction bases left unmatched: 7. The DNA for the CDR3 is TGTGCCTGGAGTCGCCCCGGGACAGCCTCTGGAAACACCATATATTTT. Residues: CAWSRPGTASGNTIYF.

V gene TRBV27 combines with J gene TRBJ1-5; tentatively, D is TRBD1 (6 bases). Germline V gives CDR1 MNHEY, CDR2 SMNVEV (reference sequence). Trimming left V 3 bases short and J 4 bases short, with 19 bases between. This CDR3 has 17 residues. CDR3 sequence reads: CASSFGGSRTDNQPQHF. The CDR3, as DNA: TGTGCCAGCAGTTTTGGGGGAAGTCGGACAGATAATCAGCCCCAGCATTTT.

This clone was detected only a few times. The J gene is TRBJ1-2, the V gene TRBV6-5; D uncertain. In germline, CDR1 is MNHEY, CDR2 SVGAGI. The V end was cut by 2 bases, the J end by 4 bases, with 11 bases between. The CDR3 spans 14 residues. This CDR3 is CASSYATLSYGYTF. The CDR3 DNA is TGTGCCAGCAGTTACGCTACCCTTTCCTATGGCTACACCTTC.

This chain connects TRBV7-9 to TRBJ2-5; 8 bases fit TRBD1. This CDR3 is 15 amino acids long. Germline values: CDR1 SEHNR, CDR2 FQNEAQ (reference sequence). V shed 7 bases and J 1 base; nucleotides not matched to a gene: 8. The CDR3 DNA reads as TGTGCCAGCACGCGCAGGGGGCTCCTCCAAGAGACCCAGTACTTC. Translating gives CASTRRGLLQETQYF. Drawing the rest from reference TRBV7-9 and TRBJ2-5, the complete variable domain is DTGVSQNPRHKITKRGQNVTFRCDPISEHNRLYWYRQTLGQGPEFLTYFQNEAQLEKSRLLSDRFSAERPKGSFSTLEIQRTEQGDSAMYLCASTRRGLLQETQYFGPGTRLLVL.

In regard to this clone: Additional DNA sequences in this sample encode the identical CDR3. The chain links TRBV5-1 to TRBJ2-1, with 10 bases fitting TRBD2. Germline V CDR1 and CDR2: SGHRS, YFSETQ. J gave up 7 bases and V 3 bases, and 4 bases lay outside the gene matches. This CDR3 has 14 amino acids. CDR3 bases: TGCGCCAGCAGCTCTGGACTAGCGGATAATGAGCAGTTCTTC. Protein sequence: CASSSGLADNEQFF. Supplemented by reference TRBV5-1 and TRBJ2-1, the full variable domain reads KAGVTQTPRYLIKTRGQQVTLSCSPISGHRSVSWYQQTPGQGLQFLFEYFSETQRNKGNFPGRFSGRQFSNSRSEMNVSTLELGDSALYLCASSSGLADNEQFFGPGTRLTVL.

The CDR3 coding sequence is TGTGCCAGCAGCTTAAGAAGCTCCTACAATGAGCAGTTCTTC. Translation gives CASSLRSSYNEQFF. This chain uses TRBV7-9 with TRBJ2-1; D gene ambiguous. The V gene lost 2 bases and the J gene lost 0 bases, with 5 bases spanning the gap. The CDR3 is 14 amino acids. Germline V gene lookup returns CDR1 SEHNR and CDR2 FQNEAQ (reference sequence).

This sequence joins TRBV30 and TRBJ2-3, with TRBD2 matching over 13 bases. The CDR3 has 18 residues. Germline CDR1 reads GTSNPN; CDR2 reads SVGIG (reference sequence). J was trimmed by 0 bases and V by 5 bases; bases with no gene match: 11. CDR3 bases: TGTGCCTGGTCGGGACTAGCGGGAACCCGCACTAGCACAGATACGCAGTATTTT. Its translation: CAWSGLAGTRTSTDTQYF.

The chain couples TRBV6-6 to TRBJ2-7; a weak D match, TRBD1 (5 bases). The V end lost 0 bases, the J end lost 5 bases, and 8 bases lay between the germline ends. Germline V CDR1 and CDR2: MNHNY, SVGAGI (reference sequence). The CDR3 totals 13 residues. The CDR3 sequence: CASSYSQGHEQYF. The CDR3 bases are TGTGCCAGCAGTTACTCTCAGGGCCACGAGCAGTACTTC.

The chain joins TRBV4-3 to TRBJ2-3; D uncertain. This CDR3 is 16 amino acids long. Deletions cut 1 base from V and 0 bases from J, with 11 bases between. Germline lookup yields CDR1 LGHNA and CDR2 YSLEER. The CDR3 region has the DNA TGCGCCAGCAGCCAAGTAACGGCTACTAGCACAGATACGCAGTATTTT. It codes for CASSQVTATSTDTQYF.

This sequence joins TRBV10-3 and TRBJ2-1; tentatively, D is TRBD1 (5 bases). The germline gives CDR1 ENHRY, CDR2 SYGVKD. Trimming took off 9 bases at V and 9 bases at J, with 15 bases between the two ends. The CDR3 totals 12 residues. The CDR3 region has the DNA TGTGCCATTGCCTTCCAGGGCAGTGAGCAGTTCTTC. The encoded protein is CAIAFQGSEQFF.

The rearrangement joins TRBV6-5 to TRBJ1-3; D is perhaps TRBD1 (5 bases). Germline V lookup: CDR1 MNHEY, CDR2 SVGAGI. V was trimmed by 3 bases and J by 2 bases, leaving 8 bases between them. The length of the CDR3 is 14 residues. DNA for the CDR3: TGTGCCAGCAGTTATAGACAGACTGGAAACACCATATATTTT. This codes for CASSYRQTGNTIYF.

This chain connects TRBV6-6 to TRBJ1-5; D unresolved. V lost 5 bases and J lost 0, with 14 bases in between. Germline values: CDR1 MNHNY, CDR2 SVGAGI (reference sequence). The length of the CDR3 is 16 residues. DNA for the CDR3: TGTGCCAGCAGTCACCCGGCGGCAGTTAGCAATCAGCCCCAGCATTTT. Its protein is CASSHPAAVSNQPQHF.

The chain joins TRBV7-3 to TRBJ1-2; D is ambiguous. V lost 5 bases, J lost 4 bases, and 11 bases lay in between. The CDR3 spans 13 residues. Per germline, CDR1 SGHTA and CDR2 FQGTGA. This CDR3 is CASSQVGGYGYTF. The CDR3 nucleotides read TGTGCCAGCAGCCAAGTAGGTGGCTATGGCTACACCTTC.

Here the CDR3 reads CSVEGLAGVNEQFF. The CDR3 bases are TGCAGCGTTGAAGGATTAGCGGGAGTCAATGAGCAGTTCTTC. J is TRBJ2-1 and V is TRBV29-1; 9 nucleotides agree with TRBD2. In germline, CDR1 is SQVTM, CDR2 ANQGSEA. The CDR3 covers 14 residues. V dropped 1 base and J dropped 6; count of bases not matched to a gene: 4.

This clone was found a few times. This sequence joins TRBV7-9 and TRBJ2-1; 14 positions agree with TRBD2. From germline, CDR1 is SEHNR and CDR2 FQNEAQ (reference sequence). This CDR3 spans 14 amino acids. With 2 bases clipped from V and 10 bases from J, the junction kept 1 base outside the gene matches. CDR3 DNA sequence: TGTGCCAGCAGCTTAAGGACTAGCGGGAGGGAGCAGTTCTTC. It specifies CASSLRTSGREQFF.

This chain connects TRBV4-1 to TRBJ2-3; 10 bases line up with TRBD1. After removal of 1 base from V and 5 bases from J, the junction contained 9 bases not matched to a gene. Germline-derived CDR1 and CDR2 are MGHRA and YSYEKL. The CDR3 contains 17 residues. CDR3 sequence (DNA): TGCGCCAGCAGCCAAGCCTGGACAGGGGGTTATGGAGATACGCAGTATTTT. It translates to CASSQAWTGGYGDTQYF.

The J gene is TRBJ1-1, the V gene TRBV19; D not certain. From germline, CDR1 is LNHDA and CDR2 SQIVND (reference sequence). V was cut by 3 bases and J by 2 bases, with 19 bases left in between. There are 17 residues in the CDR3. The CDR3 protein is CASSIIPGKRFNTEAFF. In DNA form, the CDR3 reads TGTGCCAGTAGTATTATCCCCGGGAAGAGGTTCAACACTGAAGCTTTCTTT.

The rearrangement links TRBV5-1 to TRBJ1-6; D might be TRBD1 (6 bases). The V gene lost 2 bases and the J gene lost 5 bases, with 11 bases spanning the gap. Looked up from germline, CDR1 is SGHRS and CDR2 is YFSETQ. The CDR3 runs 15 residues. The chain's CDR3 is CASSLQGGNNSPLHF. As DNA, the CDR3 is TGCGCCAGCAGCTTACAGGGAGGTAATAATTCACCCCTCCACTTT.

The chain carries TRBV4-1 and TRBJ1-1; a weak D match, TRBD1 (5 bases). Deletions cut 4 bases from V and 7 bases from J, with 13 bases between. CDR1 and CDR2 (germline): MGHRA, YSYEKL. The CDR3 covers 13 residues. CDR3 in amino acids: CASSPGGAIEAFF. CDR3 DNA sequence: TGCGCCAGCAGCCCCGGAGGGGCTATTGAAGCTTTCTTT.

The chain links TRBV27 to TRBJ1-2, with a tentative D call TRBD1 (6 bases). Germline CDR1 MNHEY, CDR2 SMNVEV (reference sequence). The CDR3 spans 13 residues. V gave up 3 bases and J gave up 7 bases, with 12 bases separating them. The chain's CDR3 is CASSFGQGPGYTF. In nucleotides, the CDR3 is TGTGCCAGCAGTTTCGGGCAGGGGCCTGGCTACACCTTC.

The genes are TRBV9 and TRBJ2-3; D is perhaps TRBD1 (6 bases). The CDR3 totals 15 residues. Germline V gene data show CDR1 as SGDLS and CDR2 as YYNGEE. Between the trimmed V and J ends, which lost 0 bases and 2 bases, there was a span of 10 bases. CDR3 sequence reads: CASSVAGAVTDTQYF. The CDR3 region has the DNA TGTGCCAGCAGCGTAGCAGGGGCGGTCACAGATACGCAGTATTTT. Drawing the rest from reference TRBV9 and TRBJ2-3, the complete variable domain is DSGVTQTPKHLITATGQRVTLRCSPRSGDLSVYWYQQSLDQGLQFLIQYYNGEERAKGNILERFSAQQFPDLHSELNLSSLELGDSALYFCASSVAGAVTDTQYFGPGTRLTVL.

This chain connects TRBV10-3 to TRBJ2-3; tentatively, D is TRBD2 (5 bases). Germline-derived CDR1 and CDR2 are ENHRY and SYGVKD. V dropped 0 bases and J dropped 5 bases, with 12 bases sitting between them. The CDR3 is 15 residues long. CDR3 protein: CAISESGLALDTQYF. CDR3 coding DNA: TGTGCCATCAGTGAGTCAGGGCTAGCCCTAGATACGCAGTATTTT.

The CDR3 DNA sequence: TGTGCCAGCAGGTATGGAGGGGGCACTGAAGCTTTCTTT. This gives the protein CASRYGGGTEAFF. V is TRBV6-5 and J is TRBJ1-1, with D possibly matching TRBD1 (6 bases). The CDR3 is 13 residues long. The ends were cut back, 6 bases at V and 4 bases at J, with 12 bases in the middle. Germline loops: CDR1 MNHEY, CDR2 SVGAGI.

This clone occurred a few times. The chain combines TRBV5-4 with TRBJ2-1, with TRBD2 identical over 15 bases. The V gene's germline CDR1 is SGHNT and CDR2 YYREEE (reference sequence). CDR3 length: 19 residues. The J segment lost 4 bases and the V segment lost 3 bases, leaving 11 bases of the junction unmatched. The CDR3 spells CASSSGLAGGRALYNEQFF. DNA of the CDR3: TGTGCCAGCAGCTCGGGACTAGCGGGAGGCAGGGCCCTTTACAATGAGCAGTTCTTC.

The count of this clone is one. V gene TRBV7-3 combines with J gene TRBJ1-2; 10 bases match TRBD1. The CDR3 has 13 amino acids. Germline lookup yields CDR1 SGHTA and CDR2 FQGTGA. The junction had 1 base not matched to a gene; V was cut back by 5 bases and J by 4 bases. In DNA, the CDR3 is TGTGCCAGCAGCCGGACAGGGGGCTATGGCTACACCTTC. Amino acids: CASSRTGGYGYTF. Combining the CDR3 with reference TRBV7-3 and TRBJ1-2 gives the whole variable domain GAGVSQTPSNKVTEKGKYVELRCDPISGHTALYWYRQSLGQGPEFLIYFQGTGAADDSGLPNDRFFAVRPEGSVSTLKIQRTERGDSAVYLCASSRTGGYGYTFGSGTRLTVV.

The J gene is TRBJ1-1, the V gene TRBV13; D call uncertain. CDR3 size: 13 residues. Between the trimmed V and J ends, which lost 2 bases and 0 bases, there was a span of 4 bases. CDR1 is PRHDT and CDR2 is FYEKMQ in the germline V gene (reference sequence). CDR3 in DNA: TGTGCCAGCAGCTTAAACCTGAACACTGAAGCTTTCTTT. Amino acid sequence: CASSLNLNTEAFF.

This clone was counted a few times. DNA of the CDR3: TGTGCCAGCAGCTCACTGGACAGGGGACAAAGCTCCTACAATGAGCAGTTCTTC. Its translation is CASSSLDRGQSSYNEQFF. The gene calls are TRBV5-4 and TRBJ2-1, with TRBD1 matching over 9 bases. CDR3 size: 18 residues. The V gene end was trimmed by 3 bases and the J gene end by 0 bases; junction bases not matched to a gene: 10. CDR1 is SGHNT, CDR2 YYREEE, per germline (reference sequence).